These 19 T cell receptor beta chains came from one sample sequenced in a study of CD8+ T cells in alopecia areata. Reverse transcribed after extraction, RNA yielded cDNA as the sequencing template. TCRdb's table, derived via immunoSEQ multiplex PCR, lists solely in-frame clones and lacks some. Among hundreds of thousands of clones, about 68% were seen once, and the ten largest hold around 1.2%. The material sequenced was CD4+ T cells sorted from blood, taken at week 0. These receptors all come from a human donor with alopecia areata.

The V gene is TRBV30, the J gene TRBJ1-5; D is uncertain. This CDR3 has 12 amino acids. The germline V and J ends were trimmed by 1 base and 3 bases, with 4 bases remaining between them. Germline V gene lookup returns CDR1 GTSNPN and CDR2 SVGIG (reference sequence). The CDR3 coding sequence is TGTGCCTGGAGTGCCTTCAATCAGCCCCAGCATTTT. It encodes CAWSAFNQPQHF. The full variable domain, in which reference TRBV30 and TRBJ1-5 provide the parts outside the CDR3, is SQTIHQWPATLVQPVGSPLSLECTVEGTSNPNLYWYRQAAGRGLQLLFYSVGIGQISSEVPQNLSASRPQDRQFILSSKKLLLSDSGFYLCAWSAFNQPQHFGDGTRLSIL.

The chain combines TRBV20-1 with TRBJ2-1, with D unclear. There are 11 residues in the CDR3. Looked up from germline, CDR1 is DFQATT and CDR2 is SNEGSKA (reference sequence). Between the trimmed V and J ends, which lost 3 bases and 9 bases, there was a span of 9 bases. Here the CDR3 reads CSASFNGEQFF. CDR3 DNA sequence: TGCAGTGCTAGTTTTAACGGTGAGCAGTTCTTC.

This clone was found a few times. This sample includes further DNA sequences coding for the same CDR3. The CDR3 DNA reads TGCAGCGTAAAGGGTGGAGAGACCCAGTACTTC. This translates into CSVKGGETQYF. V usage is TRBV29-1 and J usage is TRBJ2-5, with unresolved D. The V gene lost 6 bases and the J gene lost 4 bases, with 9 bases spanning the gap. From germline, CDR1 is SQVTM and CDR2 ANQGSEA. The CDR3 sequence is 11 residues long.

This clone was detected only a few times. J is TRBJ2-5 and V is TRBV14; no clear D. Deletions cut 0 bases from V and 2 bases from J, with 1 base between. The CDR3 has 12 amino acids. Germline V gene lookup returns CDR1 SGHDN and CDR2 FVKESK. The CDR3 DNA sequence: TGTGCCAGCAGCCAAGATCAAGAGACCCAGTACTTC. Encoded protein: CASSQDQETQYF.

This clone has a single count. The rearrangement links TRBV5-1 to TRBJ2-3; TRBD1 aligns across 9 bases. This CDR3 has 16 amino acids. V trimming: 0 bases; J trimming: 1 base; junction bases outside the gene matches: 3. The germline V gene has CDR1 SGHRS and CDR2 YFSETQ. CDR3 DNA sequence: TGCGCCAGCAGCTTGGTGGGGACAGGGCGCACAGATACGCAGTATTTT. This gives the protein CASSLVGTGRTDTQYF.

This chain links TRBV4-3 with TRBJ2-1; D perhaps matches TRBD2 (7 bases). CDR1 and CDR2 (germline): LGHNA, YSLEER. This CDR3 is 16 amino acids long. V was clipped by 5 bases and J by 1 base, with 15 bases between them. CDR3 DNA sequence: TGCGCCAGCAGCTCCTCACGGGGGGCATCCTACAATGAGCAGTTCTTC. This codes for CASSSSRGASYNEQFF.

This chain uses TRBV30 with TRBJ2-5, with D perhaps matching TRBD1 or TRBD2 (5 bases each). V was cut by 2 bases and J by 5 bases, with 9 bases left in between. CDR3 length equals 12 residues. Looked up from germline, CDR1 is GTSNPN and CDR2 is SVGIG (reference sequence). The chain's CDR3 is CAWSRGAETQYF. CDR3 nucleotides: TGTGCCTGGAGTAGAGGGGCGGAGACCCAGTACTTC.

V gene TRBV7-9 combines with J gene TRBJ2-5; D remains ambiguous. Between the trimmed V and J ends, which lost 5 bases and 7 bases, there was a span of 14 bases. This CDR3 contains 13 residues. Germline assignment: CDR1 SEHNR and CDR2 FQNEAQ (reference sequence). CDR3 in amino acids: CASSPATPGTQYF. CDR3 in DNA: TGTGCCAGCAGCCCGGCTACCCCGGGGACCCAGTACTTC.

The chain carries TRBV20-1 and TRBJ1-1; D is undetermined. The CDR3 extends over 11 amino acids. Germline CDR1 DFQATT, CDR2 SNEGSKA (reference sequence). V was clipped by 2 bases and J by 7 bases, with 8 bases between them. The CDR3 protein is CSARRASEAFF. CDR3 DNA: TGCAGTGCTAGACGGGCAAGTGAAGCTTTCTTT.

This clone has more than one count but fewer than ten. V and J are TRBV6-6 and TRBJ1-6; no firm D call. V was pared by 5 bases and J by 7 bases, with 9 bases between. The germline gives CDR1 MNHNY, CDR2 SVGAGI (reference sequence). CDR3 length: 13 residues. CDR3 DNA: TGTGCCAGCAGTCCCCCCGACAATTCACCCCTCCACTTT. This gives the protein CASSPPDNSPLHF.

This clone was seen once. The chain has TRBV4-2 and TRBJ2-7, with 8 bases aligning to TRBD1. V was pared by 1 base and J by 6 bases, with 8 bases of the junction left unmatched. The germline V gene encodes CDR1 LGHNA and CDR2 YNFKEQ. CDR3 size: 15 residues. CDR3 nucleotide sequence: TGTGCCAGCAGCCAAGTCCGGACAGGGACCGTCGAGCAGTACTTC. Protein sequence: CASSQVRTGTVEQYF.

V gene TRBV19 combines with J gene TRBJ1-1, with TRBD1 identical over 7 bases. The CDR3 contains 14 residues. The V gene's germline CDR1 is LNHDA and CDR2 SQIVND (reference sequence). V lost 7 bases, J lost 1 base, and 6 bases stayed unmatched. DNA for the CDR3: TGTGCCAGTATGGGGGACAGAGCGAACACTGAAGCTTTCTTT. Amino acid sequence: CASMGDRANTEAFF.

This clone turned up a few times. This chain joins TRBV5-4 and TRBJ1-6, with D maybe TRBD1 (6 bases). Trimming left V 4 bases short and J 9 bases short, with 14 bases between. The length of the CDR3 is 14 residues. Germline CDR1 SGHNT, CDR2 YYREEE (reference sequence). In nucleotides, the CDR3 is TGTGCCAGCAGCACCCCAGAGGGGGTTTCACCCCTCCACTTT. Translation gives CASSTPEGVSPLHF.

The V gene is TRBV30, the J gene TRBJ2-3; maybe TRBD1 (5 bases). V lost 3 bases, J lost 2 bases, and 12 bases lay in between. Germline values: CDR1 GTSNPN, CDR2 SVGIG (reference sequence). The CDR3 has 14 residues. CDR3 in DNA: TGTGCCTGGAGGGGGCAGGCCAACACAGATACGCAGTATTTT. Protein product: CAWRGQANTDTQYF.

This chain joins TRBV11-1 and TRBJ2-1, with 9 nucleotides matching TRBD1. Germline V gene data show CDR1 as SGHAT and CDR2 as FQDESV (reference sequence). There are 12 residues in the CDR3. V was pared by 10 bases and J by 7 bases, with 5 bases of the junction left unmatched. In DNA form, the CDR3 reads TGTGCCACGCTACAGGGGGCGAATGAGCAGTTCTTC. Protein: CATLQGANEQFF.

The chain has TRBV6-5 and TRBJ2-7; D may be TRBD1 or TRBD2 (6 bases each). There are 13 residues in the CDR3. Per germline, CDR1 MNHEY and CDR2 SVGAGI. Trimming removed 10 bases from V and 3 bases from J, with 16 bases in between. In DNA, the CDR3 is TGTGCCACGGGGGCTAATCCTGGCTACGAGCAGTACTTC. This sequence encodes CATGANPGYEQYF.

CDR3 DNA: TGTGCCAGCAGCTTGCCGAGGGTAAGGACTACAGATACGCAGTATTTT. It is translated as CASSLPRVRTTDTQYF. The genes are TRBV5-6 and TRBJ2-3; D might be TRBD2 (5 bases). V lost 1 base and J lost 3, with 15 bases in between. This CDR3 spans 16 amino acids. CDR1 is SGHDT, CDR2 YYEEEE, per germline.

J is TRBJ1-2 and V is TRBV29-1; D perhaps matches TRBD1 (5 bases). V was shortened by 0 bases and J by 4 bases, with 15 bases between the two germline ends. Germline assignment: CDR1 SQVTM and CDR2 ANQGSEA. This CDR3 contains 15 residues. The DNA for the CDR3 is TGCAGCGTTGAAGAGAGTCGGCGGGACCTCTATGGCTACACCTTC. As protein: CSVEESRRDLYGYTF.

V is TRBV27 and J is TRBJ1-2; D is unresolved. CDR1 is MNHEY, CDR2 SMNVEV, per germline (reference sequence). The CDR3 has 14 residues. Trimming cost V 5 bases and J 6 bases, with 16 bases left between them. CDR3 region: CASSPGSFSDGYTF. The CDR3 nucleotides are TGTGCCAGCAGTCCGGGTAGTTTCTCGGATGGCTACACCTTC.